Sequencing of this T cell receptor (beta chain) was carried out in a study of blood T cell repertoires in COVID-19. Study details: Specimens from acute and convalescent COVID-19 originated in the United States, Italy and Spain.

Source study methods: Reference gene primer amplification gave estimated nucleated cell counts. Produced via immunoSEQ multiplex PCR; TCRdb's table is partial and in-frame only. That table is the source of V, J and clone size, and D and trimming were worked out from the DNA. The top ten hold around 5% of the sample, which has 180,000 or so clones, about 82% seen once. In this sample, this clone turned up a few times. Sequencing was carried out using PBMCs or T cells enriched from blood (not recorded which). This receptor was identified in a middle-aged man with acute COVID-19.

CDR3 bases: TGCGCCAGCAGTGAGCTCTCCTACGAGCAGTACTTC. Encoded protein: CASSELSYEQYF. The V gene is TRBV10-2, the J gene TRBJ2-7, with D unresolved. The V gene lost 2 bases and the J gene lost 0 bases, with 2 bases spanning the gap. In germline, CDR1 is WSHSY, CDR2 SAAADI. The CDR3 extends over 12 amino acids.